What follows are 27 T cell receptor beta chains derived from one specimen sequenced in a study of lymphopenia after photon versus proton radiotherapy. Here immunoSEQ multiplex PCR was the method, and the copy in TCRdb shows in-frame clones only, minus some. The sample shows over 50,000 clones, more than 75% of them seen only once. The input for sequencing was peripheral blood, taken from a patient treated with photon-based radiotherapy. These receptors were collected from a middle-aged man with gastric cancer.

This chain joins TRBV5-1 and TRBJ1-1; D is unresolved. Germline V CDR1 and CDR2: SGHRS, YFSETQ. Trimming removed 5 bases at V and 1 base at J, with 15 bases between. CDR3 length: 15 residues. The CDR3 region has the DNA TGCGCCAGCAGTAAGGATTTCAAAACGAACACTGAAGCTTTCTTT. The encoded protein is CASSKDFKTNTEAFF.

The chain links TRBV2 to TRBJ1-1; 9 bases fit TRBD1. Germline V gene lookup returns CDR1 SNHLY and CDR2 FYNNEI. CDR3 length: 15 residues. The V segment lost 3 bases and the J segment 6 bases; nucleotides outside the gene matches: 8. The CDR3 DNA sequence: TGTGCCAGCAGTGATTGGAGGACAGGGGTCCCTGAAGCTTTCTTT. Residues: CASSDWRTGVPEAFF.

The CDR3 DNA reads TGTGCCAGCAGCCGCGGACAGCAAGAGACCCAGTACTTC. This codes for CASSRGQQETQYF. This rearrangement joins TRBV5-8 to TRBJ2-5; D is possibly TRBD1 (6 bases). Germline V gene lookup returns CDR1 SGHTS and CDR2 YDEGEE. Trimming removed 4 bases from V and 2 bases from J, with 9 bases in between. The length of the CDR3 is 13 residues.

This chain uses TRBV4-2 with TRBJ1-1; unclear D gene. The CDR3 extends over 14 amino acids. Germline assignment: CDR1 LGHNA and CDR2 YNFKEQ. With 1 base removed from V and 1 base from J, the gap between germline ends came to 7 bases. The CDR3 DNA sequence: TGTGCCAGCAGCCAAGCCACAGAGAACACTGAAGCTTTCTTT. Translated, it gives CASSQATENTEAFF.

This sequence joins TRBV7-9 and TRBJ2-3; 7 bases agree with TRBD2. This CDR3 region has 16 residues. CDR1 and CDR2 from the germline V gene are SEHNR and FQNEAQ (reference sequence). Trimming at V came to 4 bases and at J to 0 bases, leaving 7 bases not matched to a gene. The CDR3 is CASSSGGTLSTDTQYF. The CDR3, as DNA: TGTGCCAGCAGCTCCGGGGGGACCCTAAGCACAGATACGCAGTATTTT. Drawing the rest from reference TRBV7-9 and TRBJ2-3, the complete variable domain is DTGVSQNPRHKITKRGQNVTFRCDPISEHNRLYWYRQTLGQGPEFLTYFQNEAQLEKSRLLSDRFSAERPKGSFSTLEIQRTEQGDSAMYLCASSSGGTLSTDTQYFGPGTRLTVL.

This chain connects TRBV11-2 to TRBJ2-7; possibly TRBD1 or TRBD2 for D (5 bases each). Trimming pared 0 bases from V and 2 bases from J, leaving 14 bases between. The CDR3 runs 16 residues. Germline CDR1 is SGHAT and CDR2 is FQNNGV. CDR3 sequence: CASSLEFPGATYEQYF. In DNA form, the CDR3 reads TGTGCCAGCAGCTTAGAGTTTCCCGGGGCGACCTACGAGCAGTACTTC.

The chain uses TRBV9 and TRBJ2-3; D gene unclear. The CDR3 spans 14 residues. The V end lost 4 bases, the J end lost 4 bases, and 13 bases lay between the germline ends. Germline V gene lookup returns CDR1 SGDLS and CDR2 YYNGEE. The CDR3 DNA is TGTGCCAGCAGCCCGACGGTCGGCGCAGATACGCAGTATTTT. As protein: CASSPTVGADTQYF.

The rearrangement links TRBV4-1 to TRBJ2-1; D gene unclear. This CDR3 comprises 14 residues. Germline loops: CDR1 MGHRA, CDR2 YSYEKL. V was shortened by 0 bases and J by 5 bases, with 8 bases between the two germline ends. The CDR3: CASSQEPRDNEQFF. CDR3 sequence (DNA): TGCGCCAGCAGCCAAGAACCTCGGGACAATGAGCAGTTCTTC.

The CDR3 sequence is CASSLGGGVGEQYF. The CDR3 DNA reads TGTGCCAGCAGCTTAGGGGGAGGGGTGGGAGAGCAGTACTTC. V and J are TRBV7-8 and TRBJ2-7, with TRBD2 matching 7 bases. CDR1 is SGHVS, CDR2 FQNEAQ, per germline. The junction had 7 bases not matched to a gene; V was cut back by 1 base and J by 7 bases. The CDR3 totals 14 residues. Full variable domain (outside the CDR3, taken from reference TRBV7-8 and TRBJ2-7): GAGVSQSPRYKVAKRGQDVALRCDPISGHVSLFWYQQALGQGPEFLTYFQNEAQLDKSGLPSDRFFAERPEGSVSTLKIQRTQQEDSAVYLCASSLGGGVGEQYFGPGTRLTVT.

The rearrangement uses TRBV7-2 and TRBJ2-3, with 8 bases matching TRBD2. Germline loops: CDR1 SGHTA, CDR2 FQGNSA. The V segment lost 3 bases and the J segment 4 bases; nucleotides outside the gene matches: 3. This CDR3 has 14 residues. CDR3 region: CASSFGAGADTQYF. DNA of the CDR3: TGTGCCAGCAGCTTCGGAGCGGGGGCAGATACGCAGTATTTT.

This clone was seen a few times. The chain combines TRBV7-9 with TRBJ1-1; D not certain. The length of the CDR3 is 13 residues. The V end lost 3 bases, the J end lost 5 bases, and 10 bases lay between the germline ends. The germline V gene encodes CDR1 SEHNR and CDR2 FQNEAQ (reference sequence). The CDR3 bases are TGTGCCAGCAGCTTGGAGGGTGGGACTGAAGCTTTCTTT. Its protein is CASSLEGGTEAFF.

This clone has a single count. The rearrangement joins TRBV7-2 to TRBJ2-7; 7 bases map to TRBD2. From germline, CDR1 is SGHTA and CDR2 FQGNSA. V was clipped by 2 bases and J by 6 bases; unmatched bases: 10. The length of the CDR3 is 15 residues. DNA of the CDR3: TGTGCCAGCAGCTTAATGGGCGGGGGAACCGGCGAGCAGTACTTC. It codes for CASSLMGGGTGEQYF.

This rearrangement joins TRBV6-5 to TRBJ1-5, with a weak D call TRBD1 (6 bases). Trimming took 6 bases from V and 4 from J, leaving 13 bases between them. CDR3 length equals 14 residues. Looked up from germline, CDR1 is MNHEY and CDR2 is SVGAGI. CDR3 nucleotides: TGTGCCAGCAGCGCACAGGGTTGGAATCAGCCCCAGCATTTT. Translated: CASSAQGWNQPQHF.

The V and J genes are TRBV30 and TRBJ1-5; 8 nucleotides line up with TRBD1. Trimming took 4 bases from V and 5 from J; bases not matched to a gene: 4. CDR1 and CDR2 (germline): GTSNPN, SVGIG (reference sequence). This CDR3 has 13 residues. DNA for the CDR3: TGTGCCTGGACTGACAGGGGTGATCAGCCCCAGCATTTT. Its translation: CAWTDRGDQPQHF.

Remarks on this clone: Relative to the germline gene, one junction end is altered; a read error may explain this. The chain employs TRBV30 and TRBJ1-2; a weak D match, TRBD1 (5 bases). In germline, CDR1 is GTSNPN, CDR2 SVGIG (reference sequence). The CDR3 sequence is 11 residues long. The CDR3 loop reads CAWSGRQTTGF. Written as DNA, the CDR3 is TGTGCCTGGAGTGGAAGGCAGACTACAGGCTTC.

The gene calls are TRBV11-2 and TRBJ1-6; D not certain. V lost 1 base and J lost 4, with 11 bases in between. Looked up from germline, CDR1 is SGHAT and CDR2 is FQNNGV. The CDR3 loop spans 16 amino acids. This CDR3 is CASSLGLPFYNSPLHF. The CDR3 DNA reads TGTGCCAGCAGCTTAGGACTACCATTTTATAATTCACCCCTCCACTTT.

The chain joins TRBV11-2 to TRBJ2-7, with D hard to call. CDR3 size: 12 residues. The germline V gene encodes CDR1 SGHAT and CDR2 FQNNGV. Trimming pared 5 bases from V and 6 bases from J, leaving 11 bases between. CDR3: CASSLTLGEQYF. CDR3 nucleotides: TGTGCCAGCAGCCTAACCTTGGGCGAGCAGTACTTC.

This chain connects TRBV29-1 to TRBJ2-7; no firm D call. V was cut by 6 bases and J by 0 bases, with 9 bases left in between. The length of the CDR3 is 12 residues. The germline CDR1 and CDR2 sequences are SQVTM and ANQGSEA. The CDR3 is CSVEDGSYEQYF. The CDR3 coding sequence is TGCAGCGTCGAGGACGGCTCCTACGAGCAGTACTTC.

This chain connects TRBV6-6 to TRBJ2-4; D unresolved. Germline CDR1 reads MNHNY; CDR2 reads SVGAGI (reference sequence). Trimming shortened V by 0 bases and J by 0 bases, and 3 bases separated the two germline ends. CDR3 size: 14 residues. The CDR3 sequence: CASSYSTAKNIQYF. The CDR3 DNA reads as TGTGCCAGCAGTTACTCGACAGCCAAAAACATTCAGTACTTC.

The chain has TRBV19 and TRBJ1-2, with a possible D match to TRBD1 (6 bases). Germline loops: CDR1 LNHDA, CDR2 SQIVND (reference sequence). The CDR3 length is 14 residues. With 7 bases removed from V and 2 bases from J, the gap between germline ends came to 14 bases. The chain's CDR3 is CASKDGRGNYGYTF. CDR3 DNA: TGTGCCAGTAAAGATGGCAGGGGCAACTATGGCTACACCTTC.

This clone occurred once. The chain employs TRBV18 and TRBJ1-2, with 7 bases aligning to TRBD1. The CDR3 extends over 15 amino acids. V shed 1 base, J shed 6 bases, and the junction held 8 bases outside the gene matches. Germline V gene lookup returns CDR1 KGHSH and CDR2 LQKENI. The CDR3 DNA reads as TGTGCCAGCTCACCACGAGGGGGCGAAGGCCATGGCTACACCTTC. This codes for CASSPRGGEGHGYTF.

This clone was observed a single time. This chain connects TRBV4-1 to TRBJ2-7, with a possible D match to TRBD2 (6 bases). This CDR3 contains 15 residues. The germline gives CDR1 MGHRA, CDR2 YSYEKL. With 6 bases removed from V and 2 bases from J, the gap between germline ends came to 17 bases. The CDR3 reads CASRPRDSSPYEQYF. The DNA for the CDR3 is TGCGCCAGCAGACCCAGGGACTCTTCCCCCTACGAGCAGTACTTC.

The chain is built from TRBV27 and TRBJ1-2; maybe TRBD1 (5 bases). Trimming left V 5 bases short and J 2 bases short, with 15 bases between. Germline CDR1 is MNHEY and CDR2 is SMNVEV (reference sequence). There are 15 residues in the CDR3. CDR3 bases: TGTGCCAGCAGTCCCCTCCCGGGACTCAACTATGGCTACACCTTC. This encodes CASSPLPGLNYGYTF.

The chain couples TRBV4-3 to TRBJ2-2; possibly TRBD1 or TRBD2 for D (5 bases each). Germline-derived CDR1 and CDR2 are LGHNA and YSLEER. With 1 base removed from V and 6 bases from J, the gap between germline ends came to 15 bases. The CDR3 is 16 residues long. CDR3 in amino acids: CASSQAQGMGAGELFF. CDR3 bases: TGCGCCAGCAGCCAAGCCCAGGGAATGGGGGCCGGGGAGCTGTTTTTT.

V gene TRBV7-2 combines with J gene TRBJ1-2; D perhaps matches TRBD1 (5 bases). Germline assignment: CDR1 SGHTA and CDR2 FQGNSA. Trimming took 2 bases from V and 7 from J, leaving 14 bases between them. The CDR3 totals 14 residues. CDR3 in amino acids: CASSLPQGLRGYTF. CDR3 DNA sequence: TGTGCCAGCAGCTTACCCCAGGGCCTCCGTGGCTACACCTTC.

CDR3 residues: CASGAPRGFAGNTIYF. CDR3 DNA: TGTGCTAGTGGCGCCCCGCGGGGGTTCGCTGGAAACACCATATATTTT. The rearrangement uses TRBV12-5 and TRBJ1-3, with D possibly matching TRBD1 (5 bases). V was shortened by 6 bases and J by 2 bases, with 17 bases between the two germline ends. Looked up from germline, CDR1 is LGHNT and CDR2 is FRNRAP. This CDR3 is 16 amino acids long.

V gene TRBV30 combines with J gene TRBJ2-1, with 8 bases that match TRBD1. CDR1 and CDR2 (germline): GTSNPN, SVGIG (reference sequence). With V trimmed by 4 bases and J by 6 bases, 8 bases remained unmatched. The CDR3 runs to 14 residues. CDR3 sequence: CAWKGQGSANEQFF. The CDR3 nucleotides are TGTGCCTGGAAAGGACAGGGCAGTGCCAATGAGCAGTTCTTC.